This T cell receptor beta chain emerged from a study of blood T cell repertoires in COVID-19. Study-level information: The origin of the acute and convalescent COVID-19 samples was the United States, Italy and Spain. The cDNA or gDNA used as material had been derived from T cells, B-cell-depleted T cells, or PBMCs.

As processed by the authors: Nucleated cell counts were estimated from reference gene primer amplification. The method was immunoSEQ multiplex PCR; TCRdb's version includes in-frame clones alone and lacks a portion of them. The V and J calls and clone size come from that table; D and trimming were worked out from the DNA. Of more than 60,000 clones listed, 90% were seen once; the top ten hold 6.9%. J lost 8 bases, V lost 3 bases, and 6 bases had no gene match. Germline CDR1 reads LGHDT; CDR2 reads YNNKEL (reference sequence). This CDR3 region has 15 residues. The sequenced sample consisted of peripheral blood. The gene calls are TRBV3-1 (or the pseudogene TRBV3-2) and TRBJ1-6; 8 positions agree with TRBD1. The TCR originated in a human donor in a cohort sampled during active COVID-19. The DNA for the CDR3 is TGTGCCAGCAGCCAGAGGACAGGGAGGCATTCACCCCTCCACTTT. Amino acid sequence: CASSQRTGRHSPLHF.